This T cell receptor beta chain was recovered during a study of blood T cell repertoires in COVID-19. Across the whole study: Collection of acute and convalescent COVID-19 samples took place in the United States, Italy and Spain.

The V gene end was trimmed by 2 bases and the J gene end by 0 bases; junction bases not matched to a gene: 4. Per germline, CDR1 MDHEN and CDR2 SYDVKM. The CDR3 length is 15 residues. In the study's own analysis: For nucleated cells, counts were estimated from reference gene primer amplification. Some clones are missing from TCRdb's copy, which holds only in-frame ones; the method was immunoSEQ multiplex PCR. Clone size and the V and J calls come from that table; the DNA yielded D and trimming. Here the sample spans tens of thousands of clones, about 80% being singletons. The source is a human donor in a cohort sampled during active COVID-19. Sequenced material: peripheral blood. This chain connects TRBV28 to TRBJ2-7; 7 bases agree with TRBD1. CDR3 sequence reads: CASSLAAGGSYEQYF. The CDR3 DNA is TGTGCCAGCAGTTTAGCAGCAGGGGGCTCCTACGAGCAGTACTTC.